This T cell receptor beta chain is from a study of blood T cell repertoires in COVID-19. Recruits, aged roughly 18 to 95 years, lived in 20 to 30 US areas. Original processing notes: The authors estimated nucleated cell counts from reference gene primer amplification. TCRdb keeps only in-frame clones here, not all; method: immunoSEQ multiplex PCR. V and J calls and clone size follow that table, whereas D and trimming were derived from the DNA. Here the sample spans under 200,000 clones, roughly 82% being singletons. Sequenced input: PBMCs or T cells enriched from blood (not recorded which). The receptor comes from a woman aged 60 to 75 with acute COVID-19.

In nucleotides, the CDR3 is TGCGCCAGCAGCCGCGACACTCGCTCTGGAAACACCATATATTTT. It is translated as CASSRDTRSGNTIYF. This chain joins TRBV4-3 and TRBJ1-3; D gene ambiguous. V lost 4 bases and J 0 bases, leaving 10 bases between the germline ends. The germline V gene encodes CDR1 LGHNA and CDR2 YSLEER. The CDR3 is 15 amino acids.